The rows below give T cell receptor beta chains drawn from one sample of a study of T cell changes during pregnancy in multiple sclerosis. Clones were read by immunoSEQ multiplex PCR, and TCRdb kept only the in-frame ones, dropping some. Of some 70,000 clones listed, about 90% are singletons. The sequences come from peripheral blood, collected after pregnancy. The receptors derive from a female donor in good health, enrolled as a control in a pregnancy study. CDR3s include the opening cysteine and the closing phenylalanine or tryptophan. Fields, in order: D gene, J gene, V gene, clone size, CDR3 DNA, CDR3 protein. A D gene is named only where the DNA matches it firmly. Clone size is stated in some rows and not others, as once, few, many or a class when expanded.

>NA|TRBJ2-1|TRBV5-4|NA
TGTGCCAGCAGCTACCCCCCGGGGCGGGGAAACTACAATGAGCAGTTCTTC
CASSYPPGRGNYNEQFF
>NA|TRBJ1-1|TRBV5-4|NA
TGTGCCAGCAGCCCGGACTGGGACACTGAAGCTTTCTTT
CASSPDWDTEAFF
>NA|TRBJ2-3|TRBV5-1|once
TGCGCCAGCAGCTTAGCTCTTGCTATGGATACGCAGTATTTT
CASSLALAMDTQYF
>NA|TRBJ1-5|TRBV15|NA
TGTGCCACCAGCAGAGACCCTGCGGGGGCCGAGCCCCAGCATTTT
CATSRDPAGAEPQHF
>TRBD1|TRBJ2-1|TRBV30|NA
TGTGCCTGCGGAAGGGACAGGGGTTTGAACAATGAGCAGTTCTTC
CACGRDRGLNNEQFF
>TRBD2|TRBJ2-4|TRBV13|NA
TGTGCCAGCAGCTTAGGGGGACTAGCGGAAAAAAACATTCAGTACTTC
CASSLGGLAEKNIQYF
>NA|TRBJ1-1|TRBV7-2|NA
TGTGCCAGCAGCCCCCGGGGGGGGGCGATGAACACTGAAGCTTTCTTT
CASSPRGGAMNTEAFF
>TRBD1|TRBJ1-2|TRBV19|NA
TGTGCCAGTAGTTCTGAGACAGGGAGGAGGGACGGCTACACCTTC
CASSSETGRRDGYTF
>TRBD2|TRBJ2-2|TRBV5-1|NA
TGCGCCAGCAGCTTAGCGGGAGGGCCGTCCGGGGAGCTGTTTTTT
CASSLAGGPSGELFF
>TRBD2|TRBJ2-7|TRBV7-6|NA
TGTGCCAGCAGCTTAACGGCGGGAGGCTCGAGCTACGAGCAGTACTTC
CASSLTAGGSSYEQYF
>NA|TRBJ2-1|TRBV7-6|NA
TGTGCCAGCAGCTTTTCCGGGAATGAGCAGTTCTTC
CASSFSGNEQFF
>TRBD2|TRBJ2-1|TRBV6-5|NA
TGTGGGGACGGACTAGCGGTTTACAATGAGCAGTTCTTC
CGDGLAVYNEQFF
>TRBD1|TRBJ1-5|TRBV19|NA
TGTGCCACCGTGGGGACAGGCAATCAGCCCCAGCATTTT
CATVGTGNQPQHF
>TRBD2|TRBJ2-7|TRBV9|once
TGTGCCAGCAGCCGCGGGGCTAGCGGGAGAGCTGACTCCTACGAGCAGTACTTC
CASSRGASGRADSYEQYF
>TRBD1|TRBJ2-7|TRBV4-3|once
TGCGCCAGCAGCCAAGAGTTGTCTTCGGGCTCGTGGGACAGGGGCCACGAGCAGTACTTC
CASSQELSSGSWDRGHEQYF
>TRBD2|TRBJ2-5|TRBV19|NA
TGTGCCAGTAGTACTAGCGGGTGGGAAGAGACCCAGTACTTC
CASSTSGWEETQYF
>NA|TRBJ1-3|TRBV30|NA
TGTGGGTATGAGTCTGGAAACACCATATATTTT
CGYESGNTIYF
>NA|TRBJ1-6|TRBV10-3|NA
TGTGCCATCAGTGAGTCGGCAGGGACACCGAATTCACCCCTCCACTTT
CAISESAGTPNSPLHF
>TRBD2|TRBJ2-1|TRBV12-5|NA
TGTGCTAGTGCCTCCGGACTAGCGGGGGGCAATGAGCAGTTCTTC
CASASGLAGGNEQFF
>TRBD2|TRBJ2-7|TRBV2|NA
TGTGCCAGCAGAACCAGCGGGACTAGCGGGAGGGCAGCCTACGAGCAGTACTTC
CASRTSGTSGRAAYEQYF
>TRBD1|TRBJ1-1|TRBV10-3|few
TGTGCCATCGCGACAGGGGGGAACACTGAAGCTTTCTTT
CAIATGGNTEAFF
>NA|TRBJ1-1|TRBV6-6|NA
TGTGCCAGCAGTTACTCCGTCGGGGAGGTGAGTGAAGCTTTCTTT
CASSYSVGEVSEAFF
>TRBD2|TRBJ2-7|TRBV5-6|NA
TGTGCCAGCAGCTCTAGTAGCGGGTCCTACGAGCAGTACTTC
CASSSSSGSYEQYF
>NA|TRBJ1-1|TRBV6-6|NA
TGTGCCAGCAGTTATAGAGCGGAGGGTAGGAACACTGAAGCTTTCTTT
CASSYRAEGRNTEAFF
>NA|TRBJ1-1|TRBV5-1|NA
TGCGCCAGCTTCGGGTCTGGGTCCATGAACACTGAAGCTTTCTTT
CASFGSGSMNTEAFF
>TRBD1|TRBJ1-2|TRBV2|NA
TGTGCCAGCAGCAACAGGGGTTGGGGCTACACCTTC
CASSNRGWGYTF
>TRBD1|TRBJ1-3|TRBV6-1|NA
TGTGCCAGCAGTGAAGCAACAGGGGTTAATGGAAACACCATATATTTT
CASSEATGVNGNTIYF
>NA|TRBJ2-1|TRBV9|once
TGTGCCAGCAGCGCCGGCGGGTTATCCTACAATGAGCAGTTCTTC
CASSAGGLSYNEQFF
>NA|TRBJ1-3|TRBV9|NA
TGTGCCAGCAGCGTAGCTCGGCAGGCCTACGGAAACACCATATATTTT
CASSVARQAYGNTIYF
>TRBD1|TRBJ1-4|TRBV29-1|NA
TGCAGCGTTGGCGCAGGGGGTGAAAAACTGTTTTTT
CSVGAGGEKLFF
>TRBD2|TRBJ2-3|TRBV6-4|NA
TGTGCCAGCAGTGCGAGCGGGAGTGATACGCAGTATTTT
CASSASGSDTQYF
>TRBD1|TRBJ1-6|TRBV5-1|NA
TGCGCCAGCAGGATCGGACAGGGGGACAATTCACCCCTCCACTTT
CASRIGQGDNSPLHF
>TRBD2|TRBJ2-5|TRBV6-1|NA
TGTGCCAGCAGAGGGGCCACTAGCGGTTCGAGGGACCAGTACTTC
CASRGATSGSRDQYF
>TRBD2|TRBJ2-1|TRBV19|NA
TGTGCCAGTAGTCGAACTAGCGGGGGGGCCCCAGTGCAGTTCTTC
CASSRTSGGAPVQFF
>NA|TRBJ2-5|TRBV7-2|NA
TGTGCCAGCAGCTCACCGGCGGGGATTCAAGAGACCCAGTACTTC
CASSSPAGIQETQYF
>TRBD2|TRBJ2-5|TRBV29-1|NA
TGCACCACGTTGGAGGCTGGCGCGGGAGTGGGGGAGACCCAGTACTTC
CTTLEAGAGVGETQYF
>TRBD2|TRBJ2-1|TRBV7-6|NA
TGTGCCAGCAGCTTACTAGCGGGAGTCGAAACGAATGAGCAGTTCTTC
CASSLLAGVETNEQFF
>TRBD1|TRBJ1-4|TRBV6-6|once
TGTGCCAGCAGTTACCCCGACAGGGAAGGAAAACTGTTTTTT
CASSYPDREGKLFF
>NA|TRBJ1-5|TRBV19|NA
TGTGCCAGTAGTATCTCAGGGGTTGGTCAGCCCCAGCATTTT
CASSISGVGQPQHF
>NA|TRBJ1-5|TRBV7-8|NA
TGTGCCAGCAGCTTAACAGGGCTTAGCAATCAGCCCCAGCATTTT
CASSLTGLSNQPQHF
>TRBD2|TRBJ2-1|TRBV7-7|many
TGTGCCAGCAGCTTGGACTTAGCGGGATCCAATGAGCAGTTCTTC
CASSLDLAGSNEQFF
>NA|TRBJ2-2|TRBV7-2|NA
TGTGCCAGCAGCCCCAGGGCAGTCAGCACCGGGGAGCTGTTTTTT
CASSPRAVSTGELFF
>NA|TRBJ2-7|TRBV27|NA
TGTGCCAGCAGTCCCAGGGGCCCCGGTGGCGAGCAGTACTTC
CASSPRGPGGEQYF
>NA|TRBJ2-7|TRBV2|few
TGTGCCAGCAGTGAAGCATGGGGGCCGCCCTACGAGCAGTACTTC
CASSEAWGPPYEQYF
>TRBD2|TRBJ2-7|TRBV18|few
TGTGCCAGCTCACCACCGGCCGGGGGGAAAGACGAGCAGTACTTC
CASSPPAGGKDEQYF
>NA|TRBJ1-1|TRBV6-5|NA
TGTGCCAGCAGTTACCCGTCAGGAAAACTGAACACTGAAGCTTTCTTT
CASSYPSGKLNTEAFF
>NA|TRBJ1-1|TRBV4-3|NA
TGCGCCAGCAGCAAAATCGGGGAAGGGTGGAGGGCTTTCTTT
CASSKIGEGWRAFF
>NA|TRBJ1-1|TRBV9|once
TGTGCCAGCAGCGTAGATGGGGCCCCGCAGGAGGGGAAAATAGAAGCTTTCTTT
CASSVDGAPQEGKIEAFF
>TRBD1|TRBJ1-1|TRBV4-1|NA
TGCGCCAGCAGCCTGACAGGGGCCGCTGCATCTGAAGCTTTCTTT
CASSLTGAAASEAFF
>TRBD2|TRBJ2-5|TRBV25-1|once
TGTGCCAGCAGCCTAGGGACTAGCGGGAGGCCGGGTGAGACCCAGTACTTC
CASSLGTSGRPGETQYF
>TRBD1|TRBJ1-2|TRBV28|NA
TGTGCCAACCGGGGTCAGGGGGTTCATGGCTACACCTTC
CANRGQGVHGYTF
>NA|TRBJ1-2|TRBV6-1|NA
TGTGCCAGCACCGAAAAGACAGGCGACTATGGCTACACCTTC
CASTEKTGDYGYTF
>TRBD1|TRBJ1-4|TRBV6-5|NA
TGTGCCAGCAGTTACGGGACAGGCCTTAATGAAAAACTGTTTTTT
CASSYGTGLNEKLFF
>NA|TRBJ2-1|TRBV4-3|once
TGCGCCAGCAGCCCACGGGCTAGCGAGTACAATGAGCAGTTCTTC
CASSPRASEYNEQFF
>TRBD2|TRBJ2-1|TRBV7-9|NA
TGTGCCAGCAGCGCTAGCGGGAGGGCCTCCAATGAGCAGTTCTTC
CASSASGRASNEQFF